The 27 T cell receptor beta chains below all came from one sample that was sequenced in a study of blood T cells in healthy people across ages. Through a sample-barcoded 5' primer and a J-beta primer mix, a second PCR was run for roughly 6 to 12 cycles. TCRdb fed the 5' RACE reads into MiXCR, producing one record per CDR3 protein. This repertoire shows fewer than 2 million distinct CDR3 sequences, about two fifths found once; its top ten account for 20% to 25%. Sequencing was carried out using blood. These receptors were collected from a human donor in good health.

The J gene is TRBJ2-1, the V gene TRBV7-6, with TRBD1 as a possible D gene (5 bases). CDR1 is SGHVS, CDR2 FNYEAQ, per germline. The CDR3 consists of 13 residues. V was pared by 5 bases and J by 7 bases, with 12 bases between. The CDR3 loop is CASSPQAGNEQFF. CDR3 sequence (DNA): TGTGCCAGCAGCCCACAAGCAGGGAATGAGCAGTTCTTC.

J is TRBJ1-4 and V is TRBV7-2; D not resolved. The germline gives CDR1 SGHTA, CDR2 FQGNSA. The CDR3 runs to 15 residues. V shed 1 base and J shed 3 bases, with 9 bases lying between them. The CDR3 DNA reads as TGTGCCAGCAGCTTAGTACCGGGGTCTAATGAAAAACTGTTTTTT. It translates to CASSLVPGSNEKLFF.

At least ten counts were recorded for this clonotype. The chain links TRBV6-5 to TRBJ2-6; D is ambiguous. Trimming removed 0 bases at V and 0 bases at J, with 6 bases between. In germline, CDR1 is MNHEY, CDR2 SVGAGI. This CDR3 comprises 16 residues. In DNA form, the CDR3 reads TGTGCCAGCAGTTACTCGGCCCACTCTGGGGCCAACGTCCTGACTTTC. It is translated as CASSYSAHSGANVLTF.

This clonotype turned up a few times. The V and J genes are TRBV10-3 and TRBJ1-2; possible D gene TRBD1, 6 bases. CDR1 and CDR2 from the germline V gene are ENHRY and SYGVKD. V lost 3 bases, J lost 5 bases, and 13 bases lay in between. The CDR3 loop spans 14 amino acids. The CDR3 loop reads CAISDFDRSYGYTF. For the CDR3, the DNA is TGTGCCATCAGTGACTTCGACAGGTCGTATGGCTACACCTTC.

A note on this clonotype: At one end, the junction sequence differs from germline, possibly due to a read error. The gene calls are TRBV20-1 and TRBJ1-2; a weak D match, TRBD1 (6 bases). The CDR3 runs 11 residues. The V gene's germline CDR1 is DFQATT and CDR2 SNEGSKA (reference sequence). The CDR3 DNA sequence: TGCAGTGCGGGGACACGTCGGGGCTGCACCTTC. As protein: CSAGTRRGCTF.

V usage is TRBV11-2 and J usage is TRBJ1-1; D gene uncertain. Germline values: CDR1 SGHAT, CDR2 FQNNGV. The CDR3 is 16 residues long. V lost 5 bases, J lost 0 bases, and 16 bases lay in between. The CDR3 loop is CASSNEGRTMNTEAFF. CDR3 bases: TGTGCCAGCAGCAACGAGGGCCGGACGATGAACACTGAAGCTTTCTTT.

The V and J genes are TRBV5-6 and TRBJ1-2, with D possibly TRBD1 on 6 matching bases. V shed 2 bases and J shed 11 bases, with 13 bases lying between them. The germline gives CDR1 SGHDT, CDR2 YYEEEE. CDR3 length: 12 residues. The CDR3 sequence: CASSFTSRGYTF. For the CDR3, the DNA is TGTGCCAGCAGCTTCACGAGTAGGGGGTACACCTTC.

The CDR3 sequence: CSAKAPTVRNTEAFF. The CDR3, as DNA: TGCAGTGCGAAGGCCCCGACAGTGCGGAACACTGAAGCTTTCTTT. V usage is TRBV20-1 and J usage is TRBJ1-1; possibly TRBD1 for D (5 bases). Germline V gene lookup returns CDR1 DFQATT and CDR2 SNEGSKA (reference sequence). The V end was cut by 6 bases, the J end by 1 base, with 18 bases between. The CDR3 contains 15 residues.

The V and J genes are TRBV12-3 or TRBV12-4 and TRBJ1-2, with D possibly being TRBD1 (5 bases). V was clipped by 5 bases and J by 2 bases, with 15 bases between them. The CDR3 loop spans 15 amino acids. The CDR3 bases are TGTGCCAGCAGTAAAACGGGGCAGTTAAACTATGGCTACACCTTC. Encoded protein: CASSKTGQLNYGYTF.

The chain combines TRBV7-8 with TRBJ2-4; D possibly corresponds to TRBD2 (6 bases). The DNA end is more similar to TRBJ2-5, so the J call may be wrong. Germline values: CDR1 SGHVS, CDR2 FQNEAQ. The CDR3 runs to 16 residues. In DNA, the CDR3 is TGTGCCAGCAGCCCCCTGTCCGGGGGTGAAGGAGAGACCCAGTACTTC. It is translated as CASSPLSGGEGETQYF.

In its sample, this clonotype was seen once. The chain joins TRBV2 to TRBJ1-6; TRBD1 matches 9 bases. Germline CDR1 reads SNHLY; CDR2 reads FYNNEI. There are 16 residues in the CDR3. The V and J ends lost 4 bases and 8 bases, in that order; junction bases with no gene match: 9. The CDR3 DNA follows: TGTGCCAGCAGTGGCCCCGGGACAGGGACTCATTCACCCCTCCACTTT. Protein sequence: CASSGPGTGTHSPLHF.

V and J are TRBV12-3 or TRBV12-4 and TRBJ2-1; D may be TRBD2 (5 bases). The CDR3 consists of 17 residues. V was cut by 4 bases and J by 3 bases, with 19 bases left in between. CDR3 in DNA: TGTGCCAGCAGTTCGCCGGGCGGGTCACCCTTCTACAATGAGCAGTTCTTC. Translating it yields CASSSPGGSPFYNEQFF.

The chain recombines TRBV6-6 with TRBJ1-5, with D hard to call. The germline CDR1 and CDR2 sequences are MNHNY and SVGAGI (reference sequence). V gave up 0 bases and J gave up 3 bases, with 9 bases separating them. The CDR3 extends over 15 amino acids. The CDR3 region is CASSYSLSSNQPQHF. CDR3 sequence (DNA): TGTGCCAGCAGTTACTCTTTAAGTTCCAATCAGCCCCAGCATTTT.

In its sample, this clonotype was seen a few times. This sequence joins TRBV4-1 and TRBJ2-3; TRBD1 agrees at 10 bases. Germline loops: CDR1 MGHRA, CDR2 YSYEKL. J was trimmed by 3 bases and V by 1 base; bases with no gene match: 4. This CDR3 comprises 16 residues. For the CDR3, the DNA is TGCGCCAGCAGCCAAGCTCCGGGACAGGGGACAGATACGCAGTATTTT. The encoded protein is CASSQAPGQGTDTQYF.

This clonotype was counted at least ten times. Since a much larger clone is just one base distant, this may be a read error. V gene TRBV6-1 combines with J gene TRBJ1-2; D is ambiguous. V gave up 2 bases and J gave up 2 bases, with 0 bases separating them. The length of the CDR3 is 11 residues. Germline lookup yields CDR1 MNHNS and CDR2 SASEGT. Written as DNA, the CDR3 is TGTGCCAGCAGTGAAAACTATGGCTACACCTTC. Its translation: CASSENYGYTF.

The gene calls are TRBV9 and TRBJ2-1; D possibly corresponds to TRBD1 (6 bases). This CDR3 region has 13 residues. CDR1 and CDR2 from the germline V gene are SGDLS and YYNGEE. V was trimmed by 8 bases and J by 5 bases, leaving 14 bases between them. This CDR3 is CASTGNSDNEQFF. The CDR3 DNA reads TGTGCCAGTACAGGGAATTCGGACAATGAGCAGTTCTTC. Full variable domain (outside the CDR3, taken from reference TRBV9 and TRBJ2-1): DSGVTQTPKHLITATGQRVTLRCSPRSGDLSVYWYQQSLDQGLQFLIQYYNGEERAKGNILERFSAQQFPDLHSELNLSSLELGDSALYFCASTGNSDNEQFFGPGTRLTVL.

A remark on this clonotype: An end of the junction differs from the germline gene, which may be a read error. J is TRBJ2-4 and V is TRBV7-9, with D perhaps being TRBD1 or TRBD2 (5 bases each). The DNA end is a closer match to TRBJ2-7, so the J assignment may be wrong. This CDR3 is 16 amino acids long. The germline V gene has CDR1 SEHNR and CDR2 FQNEAQ (reference sequence). Here the CDR3 DNA reads TGTGCCGGCAGCTTGACCCTGAGCAGGGCAGGAGGCGAGCAGTACTTC. Translation gives CAGSLTLSRAGGEQYF.

This chain links TRBV12-3 or TRBV12-4 with TRBJ2-3, with D possibly matching TRBD1 (5 bases). The V end was cut by 5 bases, the J end by 2 bases, with 20 bases between. This CDR3 has 17 residues. CDR3 DNA sequence: TGTGCCAGCAGTGTCCCCGGACATAAAACCTACACAGATACGCAGTATTTT. It translates to CASSVPGHKTYTDTQYF.

The rearrangement joins TRBV5-1 to TRBJ1-1, with 7 bases lining up with TRBD1. Germline V gene lookup returns CDR1 SGHRS and CDR2 YFSETQ. Losses at the gene ends were 4 bases for V and 4 bases for J; bases not matched to a gene: 16. This CDR3 comprises 17 residues. CDR3 in amino acids: CASSLQGPLDGVTEAFF. CDR3 sequence (DNA): TGCGCCAGCAGCCTACAGGGGCCCCTTGACGGGGTCACTGAAGCTTTCTTT.

Worth noting for this clonotype: Compared with germline, one end of the junction differs, possibly owing to a read error. This chain uses TRBV27 with TRBJ2-6; no reliable D call. This CDR3 has 18 residues. From germline, CDR1 is MNHEY and CDR2 SMNVEV (reference sequence). CDR3 bases: TGTGCCAGCAGTCTCACACCTACATGGATCTCTGGAGCCAACGTCCTGACTTTC. Encoded protein: CASSLTPTWISGANVLTF.

This clonotype was seen only a few times. The chain joins TRBV27 to TRBJ1-2; 8 nucleotides line up with TRBD1. Germline CDR1 MNHEY, CDR2 SMNVEV (reference sequence). The CDR3 has 14 amino acids. V lost 6 bases to trimming and J lost 3 bases; unmatched junction nucleotides: 6. The CDR3 nucleotides are TGTGCCAGCAGCCCGGACAGGGTCTACTATGGCTACACCTTC. Amino acid sequence: CASSPDRVYYGYTF.

This clonotype was counted a few times. This sequence joins TRBV6-6 and TRBJ2-1; TRBD1 agrees at 7 bases. There are 14 residues in the CDR3. Germline V gives CDR1 MNHNY, CDR2 SVGAGI (reference sequence). The trim removed 8 bases at V and 7 bases at J, leaving 11 bases unmatched. Written as DNA, the CDR3 is TGTGCCAGCCGAAAAAAAGACAGGGAAAATGAGCAGTTCTTC. Protein: CASRKKDRENEQFF.

This sequence joins TRBV9 and TRBJ1-1; tentatively, D is TRBD1 (6 bases). CDR1 and CDR2 from the germline V gene are SGDLS and YYNGEE. Trimming left V 3 bases short and J 3 bases short, with 9 bases between. The CDR3 has 13 amino acids. This CDR3 is CASSAQGYTEAFF. CDR3 DNA sequence: TGTGCCAGCAGCGCACAGGGTTACACTGAAGCTTTCTTT.

The chain links TRBV5-1 to TRBJ2-2; D is uncertain. Trimming removed 3 bases from V and 9 bases from J, with 12 bases in between. Per the germline V gene, CDR1 is SGHRS and CDR2 is YFSETQ. This CDR3 is built from 13 residues. The CDR3 DNA reads as TGCGCCAGCAGCTCGGGCTTTCGTAGGGAGCTGTTTTTT. Its protein product is CASSSGFRRELFF.

Of note for this clonotype: A far larger clone differs by one base, so this is likely a read error. The CDR3 here is CASSLDREQETQYF. For the CDR3, the DNA is TGTGCCAGCAGCTTGGACAGGGAACAAGAGACCCAGTACTTC. The rearrangement joins TRBV7-9 to TRBJ2-5; 8 bases match TRBD1. V shed 3 bases and J 2 bases; nucleotides not matched to a gene: 2. This CDR3 contains 14 residues. CDR1 and CDR2 (germline): SEHNR, FQNEAQ (reference sequence).

The chain recombines TRBV7-2 with TRBJ2-3, with a weak D call TRBD2 (5 bases). The CDR3 consists of 15 residues. The V end lost 2 bases, the J end lost 0 bases, and 9 bases lay between the germline ends. Looked up from germline, CDR1 is SGHTA and CDR2 is FQGNSA. This CDR3 reads CASSLRSGSTDTQYF. The CDR3 DNA reads as TGTGCCAGCAGCTTAAGATCGGGGAGCACAGATACGCAGTATTTT.

The chain recombines TRBV9 with TRBJ1-4; no firm D call. V gave up 0 bases and J gave up 7 bases, with 16 bases separating them. Germline CDR1 SGDLS, CDR2 YYNGEE. The CDR3 covers 16 residues. The CDR3 loop is CASSVARNARFEKLFF. CDR3 in DNA: TGTGCCAGCAGCGTAGCTAGGAACGCACGGTTTGAAAAACTGTTTTTT.